Listed below are T cell receptor beta chains from one sample, sequenced in a study of OX40 agonist ivuxolimab in advanced cancers. Sequencing was performed with immunoSEQ multiplex PCR; in TCRdb, only in-frame clones are kept and a portion is missing. The sample holds 50,000 to 80,000 clones, 70% to 90% seen once. This material consisted of CD4+ or CD8+ T cells sorted from blood, taken in a trial of the OX40 agonist ivuxolimab. The receptors originated from an adult with an advanced solid tumor such as melanoma, head and neck, liver or kidney cancer. The CDR3 runs from the conserved cysteine through the conserved F or W. Fields, in order: CDR3 DNA, CDR3 protein, D gene, clone size, V gene, J gene. D genes are given only for firm matches. Only part of the rows carry a size: once, few, many, or a class if the clone is expanded.

CDR3 DNA: TGTGCCAGCAGCTTCTCCGGGAGCACCGGGGAGCTGTTTTTT; CDR3 protein: CASSFSGSTGELFF; D gene: .; clone size: .; V gene: TRBV11-2; J gene: TRBJ2-2
CDR3 DNA: TGTGCCATCAGCCCCGGGACTAGCGGGGGAGAGACCCAGTACTTC; CDR3 protein: CAISPGTSGGETQYF; D gene: TRBD2; clone size: .; V gene: TRBV10-3; J gene: TRBJ2-5
CDR3 DNA: TGTGCCACCAGCAGAGGTCAGTCGGCAGGGCGAGAGACCCAGTACTTC; CDR3 protein: CATSRGQSAGRETQYF; D gene: .; clone size: .; V gene: TRBV15; J gene: TRBJ2-5
CDR3 DNA: TGTGCCTGGAGTGTCGCAGGGGGCCCAGAGACCCAGTACTTC; CDR3 protein: CAWSVAGGPETQYF; D gene: TRBD1; clone size: .; V gene: TRBV30; J gene: TRBJ2-5
CDR3 DNA: TGCGCCAGCAGCTTGGATCAGGGCGGCTCCTACGAGCAGTACTTC; CDR3 protein: CASSLDQGGSYEQYF; D gene: .; clone size: once; V gene: TRBV5-1; J gene: TRBJ2-7
CDR3 DNA: TGCAGCGTTGAAGGGCTAGCGGGAGGAAGCTACAATGAGCAGTTCTTC; CDR3 protein: CSVEGLAGGSYNEQFF; D gene: TRBD2; clone size: .; V gene: TRBV29-1; J gene: TRBJ2-1
CDR3 DNA: TGTGCCAGTAGCCAACCGGGACGGGGGAGCTATGGCTACACCTTC; CDR3 protein: CASSQPGRGSYGYTF; D gene: .; clone size: .; V gene: TRBV19; J gene: TRBJ1-2
CDR3 DNA: TGTGCCAGCAGCTTAAGGTTGACCACAGATACGCAGTATTTT; CDR3 protein: CASSLRLTTDTQYF; D gene: .; clone size: .; V gene: TRBV7-9; J gene: TRBJ2-3
CDR3 DNA: TGTGCCAGCAGACTCCGGGACTACCAATACAATGAGCAGTTCTTC; CDR3 protein: CASRLRDYQYNEQFF; D gene: TRBD2; clone size: .; V gene: TRBV28; J gene: TRBJ2-1
CDR3 DNA: TGTGCCAGCAGCCAAGAGGGAATAGCGGGGGGCCGCACCGGGGAGCTGTTTTTT; CDR3 protein: CASSQEGIAGGRTGELFF; D gene: TRBD2; clone size: .; V gene: TRBV4-2; J gene: TRBJ2-2
CDR3 DNA: TGTGCCAGCTCCCAGGGGGCGAGGGGTGAAGCTTTCTTT; CDR3 protein: CASSQGARGEAFF; D gene: TRBD1; clone size: .; V gene: TRBV9; J gene: TRBJ1-1
CDR3 DNA: TGTGCCAGCAGTAGGGGCGGGGATTCGAAGACCCAGTACTTC; CDR3 protein: CASSRGGDSKTQYF; D gene: .; clone size: .; V gene: TRBV6-1; J gene: TRBJ2-5
CDR3 DNA: TGTGCCAGCAGTTTATTTAGGGGCGGATACGAGCAGTACTTC; CDR3 protein: CASSLFRGGYEQYF; D gene: .; clone size: .; V gene: TRBV27; J gene: TRBJ2-7
CDR3 DNA: TGTGCCAGTAGAAGGGACGGCTCCTACGAGCAGTACTTC; CDR3 protein: CASRRDGSYEQYF; D gene: .; clone size: .; V gene: TRBV2; J gene: TRBJ2-7
CDR3 DNA: TGTGCCAGCAGGGAGGGCCCCAATCAGCCCCAGCATTTT; CDR3 protein: CASREGPNQPQHF; D gene: .; clone size: few; V gene: TRBV19; J gene: TRBJ1-5
CDR3 DNA: TGTGCCAGCAGCTTAGGGGGGCGGCAGAACACTGAAGCTTTCTTT; CDR3 protein: CASSLGGRQNTEAFF; D gene: .; clone size: .; V gene: TRBV11-3; J gene: TRBJ1-1
CDR3 DNA: TGTGCCAGCAGCCAAGATAGCAGGCAGCCCCAGCATTTT; CDR3 protein: CASSQDSRQPQHF; D gene: .; clone size: .; V gene: TRBV4-2; J gene: TRBJ1-5
CDR3 DNA: TGTGCCAGCACCCGGGGGGGGATGGAGGACTACGAGCAGTACTTC; CDR3 protein: CASTRGGMEDYEQYF; D gene: TRBD2; clone size: .; V gene: TRBV7-2; J gene: TRBJ2-7
CDR3 DNA: TGTGCCATCAGTGAGACAGGGACCGAGCAGTACTTC; CDR3 protein: CAISETGTEQYF; D gene: .; clone size: .; V gene: TRBV10-3; J gene: TRBJ2-7
CDR3 DNA: TGCGCCAGCAGCTTGGTATCAGGGGACTATGGCTACACCTTC; CDR3 protein: CASSLVSGDYGYTF; D gene: .; clone size: .; V gene: TRBV5-1; J gene: TRBJ1-2
CDR3 DNA: TGTGCCAGCAGCTTAGCGCTGGGGGGTACGGGGGGCCTCTCCTACGAGCAGTACTTC; CDR3 protein: CASSLALGGTGGLSYEQYF; D gene: .; clone size: medium-sized; V gene: TRBV7-2; J gene: TRBJ2-7
CDR3 DNA: TGTGCCAGCTCACCCCGGGACACGGGCTATGGCTACACCTTC; CDR3 protein: CASSPRDTGYGYTF; D gene: .; clone size: once; V gene: TRBV18; J gene: TRBJ1-2